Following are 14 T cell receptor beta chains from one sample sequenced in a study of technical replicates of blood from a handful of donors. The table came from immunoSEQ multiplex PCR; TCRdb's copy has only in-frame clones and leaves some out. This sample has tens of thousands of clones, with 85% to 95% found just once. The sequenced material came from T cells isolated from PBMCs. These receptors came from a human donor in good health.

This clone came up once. The chain's CDR3 is CATNYGKRGYTF. CDR3 DNA: TGTGCCACCAATTACGGCAAGCGAGGCTACACCTTC. The chain recombines TRBV25-1 with TRBJ1-2; D gene uncertain. CDR1 and CDR2 from the germline V gene are MGHDK and SYGVNS. V lost 10 bases and J 8 bases, leaving 17 bases between the germline ends. The CDR3 totals 12 residues.

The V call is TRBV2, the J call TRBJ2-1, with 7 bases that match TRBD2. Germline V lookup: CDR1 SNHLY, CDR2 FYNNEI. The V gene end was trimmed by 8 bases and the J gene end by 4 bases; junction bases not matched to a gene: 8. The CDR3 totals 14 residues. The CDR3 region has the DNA TGTGCCAGCCTTGGTTCTAGCGGATACAATGAGCAGTTCTTC. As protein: CASLGSSGYNEQFF.

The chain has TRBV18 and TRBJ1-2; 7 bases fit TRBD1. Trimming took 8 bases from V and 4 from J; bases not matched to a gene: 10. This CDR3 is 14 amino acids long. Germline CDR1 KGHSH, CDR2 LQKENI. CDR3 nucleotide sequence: TGTGCCAGCGCCCGGGACAGTGGTCCCTATGGCTACACCTTC. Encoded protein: CASARDSGPYGYTF.

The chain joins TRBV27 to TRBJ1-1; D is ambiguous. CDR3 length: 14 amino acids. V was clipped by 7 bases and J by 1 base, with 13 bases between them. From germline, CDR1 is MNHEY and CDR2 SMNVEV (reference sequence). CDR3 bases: TGTGCCAGCAAGGAGTCCACTTCGAACACTGAAGCTTTCTTT. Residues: CASKESTSNTEAFF.

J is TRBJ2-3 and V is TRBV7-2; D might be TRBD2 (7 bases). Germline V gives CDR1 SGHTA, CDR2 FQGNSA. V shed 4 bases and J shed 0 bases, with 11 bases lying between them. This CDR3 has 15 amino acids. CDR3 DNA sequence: TGTGCCAGCAGCTATGAGGGGGGGAGCACAGATACGCAGTATTTT. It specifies CASSYEGGSTDTQYF. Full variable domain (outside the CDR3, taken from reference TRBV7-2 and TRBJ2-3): GAGVSQSPSNKVTEKGKDVELRCDPISGHTALYWYRQSLGQGLEFLIYFQGNSAPDKSGLPSDRFSAERTGGSVSTLTIQRTQQEDSAVYLCASSYEGGSTDTQYFGPGTRLTVL.

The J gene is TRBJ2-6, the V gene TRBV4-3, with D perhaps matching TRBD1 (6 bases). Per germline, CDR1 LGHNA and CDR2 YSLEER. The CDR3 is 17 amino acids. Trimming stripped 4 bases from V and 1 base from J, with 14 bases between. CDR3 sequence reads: CASSRVTGLSGANVLTF. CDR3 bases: TGCGCCAGCAGCCGAGTAACAGGGCTGTCTGGGGCCAACGTCCTGACTTTC.

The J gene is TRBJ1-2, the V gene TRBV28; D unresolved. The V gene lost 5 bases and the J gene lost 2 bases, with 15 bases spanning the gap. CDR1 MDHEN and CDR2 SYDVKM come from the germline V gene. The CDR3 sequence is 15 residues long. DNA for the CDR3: TGTGCCAGCAGTCCCCTCCTAGTAGAAAACTATGGCTACACCTTC. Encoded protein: CASSPLLVENYGYTF.

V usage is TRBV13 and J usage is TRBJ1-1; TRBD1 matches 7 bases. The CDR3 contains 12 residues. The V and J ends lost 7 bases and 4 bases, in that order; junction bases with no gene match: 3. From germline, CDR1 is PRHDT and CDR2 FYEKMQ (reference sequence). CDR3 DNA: TGTGCCAGCAAAAGGGGGCTCACTGAAGCTTTCTTT. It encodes CASKRGLTEAFF.

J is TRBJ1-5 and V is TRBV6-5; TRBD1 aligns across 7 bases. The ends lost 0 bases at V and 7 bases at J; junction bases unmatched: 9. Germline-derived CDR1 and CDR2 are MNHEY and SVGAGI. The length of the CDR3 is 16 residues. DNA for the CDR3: TGTGCCAGCAGTTACTCGGGGTTACAGGGGCGGCAGCCCCAGCATTTT. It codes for CASSYSGLQGRQPQHF.

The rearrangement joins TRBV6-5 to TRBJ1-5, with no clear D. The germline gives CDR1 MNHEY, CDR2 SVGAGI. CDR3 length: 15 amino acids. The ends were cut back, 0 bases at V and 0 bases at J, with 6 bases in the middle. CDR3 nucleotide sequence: TGTGCCAGCAGTTACTCGGGCAGTAGCAATCAGCCCCAGCATTTT. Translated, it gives CASSYSGSSNQPQHF.

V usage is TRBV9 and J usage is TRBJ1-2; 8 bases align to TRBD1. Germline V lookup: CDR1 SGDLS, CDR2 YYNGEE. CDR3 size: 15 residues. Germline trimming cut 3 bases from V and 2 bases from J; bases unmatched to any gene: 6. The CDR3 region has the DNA TGTGCCAGCAGCGCTAGGACAGGGATCAACTATGGCTACACCTTC. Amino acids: CASSARTGINYGYTF.

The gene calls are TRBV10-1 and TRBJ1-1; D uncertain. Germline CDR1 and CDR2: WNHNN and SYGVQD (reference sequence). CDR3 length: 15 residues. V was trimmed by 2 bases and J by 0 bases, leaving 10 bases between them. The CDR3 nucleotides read TGCGCCAGCAGTGAGGGCGACGGGGTGAACACTGAAGCTTTCTTT. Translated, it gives CASSEGDGVNTEAFF.

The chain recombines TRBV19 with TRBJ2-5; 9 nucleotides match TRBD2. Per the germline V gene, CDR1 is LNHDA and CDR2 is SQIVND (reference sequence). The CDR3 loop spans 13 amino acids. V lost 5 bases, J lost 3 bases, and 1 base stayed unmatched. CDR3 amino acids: CASSGLAKETQYF. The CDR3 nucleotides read TGTGCCAGTAGTGGACTAGCGAAAGAGACCCAGTACTTC.

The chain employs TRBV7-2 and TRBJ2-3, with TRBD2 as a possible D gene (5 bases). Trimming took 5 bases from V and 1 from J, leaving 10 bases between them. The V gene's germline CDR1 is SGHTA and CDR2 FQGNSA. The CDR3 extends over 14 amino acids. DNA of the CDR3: TGTGCCAGCAGCAAGAGTAGCGGCACAGATACGCAGTATTTT. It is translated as CASSKSSGTDTQYF.